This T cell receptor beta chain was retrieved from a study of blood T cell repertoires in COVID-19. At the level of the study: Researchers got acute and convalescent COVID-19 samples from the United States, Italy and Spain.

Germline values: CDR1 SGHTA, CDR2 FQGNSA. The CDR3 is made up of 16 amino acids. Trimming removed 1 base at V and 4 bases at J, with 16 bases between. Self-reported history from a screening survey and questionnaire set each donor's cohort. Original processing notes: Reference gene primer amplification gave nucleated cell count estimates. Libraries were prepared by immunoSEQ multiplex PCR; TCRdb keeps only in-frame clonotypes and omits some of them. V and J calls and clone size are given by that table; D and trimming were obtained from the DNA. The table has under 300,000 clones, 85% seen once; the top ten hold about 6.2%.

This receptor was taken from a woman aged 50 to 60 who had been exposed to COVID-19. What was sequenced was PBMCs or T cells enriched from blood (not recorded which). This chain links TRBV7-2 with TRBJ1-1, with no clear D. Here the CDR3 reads CASSLEAGRGSTEAFF. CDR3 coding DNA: TGTGCCAGCAGCTTAGAGGCTGGGCGAGGGAGCACTGAAGCTTTCTTT.